This T cell receptor (beta chain) was identified in a study of T-cell memory formation after mild COVID-19. Findings and limits, study-wide: Clones that got smaller from day 15 to 85 had even CD4/CD8, while clones growing later tipped toward CD4+.

Each CDR3 protein is one row after TCRdb ran MiXCR on the 5' RACE reads. This table has 250,000 to 300,000 distinct CDR3 sequences, around 15% appearing once. Worth noting for this clonotype: The antigen remains unidentified.

Source material: PBMCs or a T cell subset sorted from them (not recorded which). The TCR comes from a man in his late teens or twenties who had mild COVID-19 (a few samples of this study predate the infection). Cell type and time point are not known.

This CDR3 is CASRNGAGGAMQETQYF. DNA for the CDR3: TGTGCCAGCAGGAACGGTGCAGGGGGCGCAATGCAAGAGACCCAGTACTTC. The chain links TRBV12-3 or TRBV12-4 to TRBJ2-5; 8 bases agree with TRBD1. With V trimmed by 6 bases and J by 2 bases, 14 bases remained unmatched. This CDR3 spans 17 amino acids.